These 26 T cell receptor beta chains were sequenced from one sample in a study of T cells in Graves' hyperthyroidism and ophthalmopathy. From RNA transcripts, TCR beta CDR3 regions were amplified. First-round RT-PCR targeting the TCR CDR3 was performed with the HTBI primer set. Each CDR3 protein gets one entry after TCRdb re-called the multiplex PCR reads with MiXCR. There are a few hundred thousand distinct CDR3 sequences in the sample; around a sixth occur only once, and around 7.8% lies in the top ten. What was sequenced was blood. These receptor sequences come from a woman in her thirties with Graves' hyperthyroidism.

Only a few counts were recorded for this clonotype. The genes are TRBV9 and TRBJ1-4, with 8 bases matching TRBD1. The ends lost 2 bases at V and 8 bases at J; junction bases unmatched: 5. The CDR3 spans 14 residues. Germline V lookup: CDR1 SGDLS, CDR2 YYNGEE. CDR3 nucleotide sequence: TGTGCCAGCAGCGTCTCAGGGGGCAACGAAAAACTGTTTTTT. Its translation is CASSVSGGNEKLFF. Looking up the rest from reference TRBV9 and TRBJ1-4 gives the full variable domain: DSGVTQTPKHLITATGQRVTLRCSPRSGDLSVYWYQQSLDQGLQFLIQYYNGEERAKGNILERFSAQQFPDLHSELNLSSLELGDSALYFCASSVSGGNEKLFFGSGTQLSVL.

This clonotype was detected ten times or more. J is TRBJ2-2 and V is TRBV18; 14 bases fit TRBD2. CDR3 length: 16 residues. Germline V gives CDR1 KGHSH, CDR2 LQKENI. The ends lost 3 bases at V and 7 bases at J; junction bases unmatched: 4. DNA for the CDR3: TGTGCCAGCTCACCCCTGGGACTAGCGGGAGTCGGGGAGCTGTTTTTT. It translates to CASSPLGLAGVGELFF.

This clonotype occurred a few times. This chain joins TRBV6-2 or TRBV6-3 and TRBJ2-2; D is undetermined. Trimming removed 5 bases at V and 7 bases at J, with 14 bases between. Germline CDR1 reads MNHEY; CDR2 reads SVGEGT. This CDR3 spans 14 amino acids. The CDR3: CASSTPTGRGELFF. CDR3 DNA: TGTGCCAGCAGTACCCCCACGGGCCGCGGGGAGCTGTTTTTT.

V and J are TRBV6-5 and TRBJ2-7; 10 bases are a match to TRBD2. CDR1 MNHEY and CDR2 SVGAGI come from the germline V gene. The CDR3 contains 17 residues. After removal of 0 bases from V and 0 bases from J, the junction contained 5 bases not matched to a gene. CDR3: CASSYSGLALSSYEQYF. The CDR3 nucleotides read TGTGCCAGCAGTTACTCGGGACTAGCGTTAAGCTCCTACGAGCAGTACTTC.

Many counts were recorded for this clonotype. The chain has TRBV12-3 or TRBV12-4 and TRBJ1-5; TRBD1 might be the D (5 bases). V shed 5 bases and J shed 2 bases, with 16 bases lying between them. The CDR3 spans 16 residues. Written as DNA, the CDR3 is TGTGCCAGCAGTCACATCGGGGGAACTGGCAATCAGCCCCAGCATTTT. It codes for CASSHIGGTGNQPQHF.

This rearrangement joins TRBV5-1 to TRBJ2-2; D possibly matches TRBD1 or TRBD2 (5 bases each). V was clipped by 0 bases and J by 3 bases, with 9 bases between them. The germline V gene encodes CDR1 SGHRS and CDR2 YFSETQ. The CDR3 is 15 residues long. CDR3 sequence reads: CASSLEGRYTGELFF. CDR3 coding DNA: TGCGCCAGCAGCTTGGAGGGGAGATACACCGGGGAGCTGTTTTTT.

This clonotype was detected only a few times. J is TRBJ2-7 and V is TRBV7-3; possible D gene TRBD1, 6 bases. This CDR3 comprises 15 residues. In germline, CDR1 is SGHTA, CDR2 FQGTGA. V was trimmed by 2 bases and J by 3 bases, leaving 14 bases between them. CDR3 protein: CASSLYIGQSYEQYF. In DNA form, the CDR3 reads TGTGCCAGCAGCTTATATATAGGACAGAGCTACGAGCAGTACTTC. Full variable domain (rest looked up from reference TRBV7-3 and TRBJ2-7): GAGVSQTPSNKVTEKGKYVELRCDPISGHTALYWYRQSLGQGPEFLIYFQGTGAADDSGLPNDRFFAVRPEGSVSTLKIQRTERGDSAVYLCASSLYIGQSYEQYFGPGTRLTVT.

This clonotype has a count of ten or more. The chain combines TRBV30 with TRBJ1-3; D is unresolved. The CDR3 has 14 amino acids. Per the germline V gene, CDR1 is GTSNPN and CDR2 is SVGIG (reference sequence). V lost 2 bases to trimming and J lost 1 base, with 9 bases between them. The CDR3 DNA reads TGTGCCTGGAGTCCCCTGAGATCTGGAAACACCATATATTTT. It yields the protein CAWSPLRSGNTIYF.

The chain combines TRBV27 with TRBJ2-2; 9 bases line up with TRBD1. Germline CDR1 is MNHEY and CDR2 is SMNVEV (reference sequence). With V trimmed by 6 bases and J by 4 bases, 6 bases remained unmatched. The length of the CDR3 is 15 residues. CDR3 coding DNA: TGTGCCAGCAGCTGGGGACAGGGAGCCACCGGGGAGCTGTTTTTT. Amino acids: CASSWGQGATGELFF.

The table lists this clonotype with many counts. V gene TRBV19 combines with J gene TRBJ2-1; a possible D gene is TRBD2 (7 bases). This CDR3 has 15 amino acids. V dropped 4 bases and J dropped 6 bases, with 16 bases sitting between them. Germline V gene data show CDR1 as LNHDA and CDR2 as SQIVND (reference sequence). CDR3 DNA: TGTGCCAGTAGTAACCGGGGGCGGGAGTTCAATGAGCAGTTCTTC. Translation: CASSNRGREFNEQFF.

This clonotype showed up many times. V is TRBV3-1 and J is TRBJ2-1; 16 bases match TRBD2. CDR3 length equals 14 residues. Germline V lookup: CDR1 LGHDT, CDR2 YNNKEL (reference sequence). V was clipped by 4 bases and J by 15 bases; unmatched bases: 6. CDR3 amino acids: CASSLGTSGRARFF. CDR3 nucleotides: TGTGCCAGCAGCCTCGGGACTAGCGGGAGGGCCAGGTTCTTC.

The rearrangement links TRBV12-3 or TRBV12-4 to TRBJ2-5, with 7 positions matching TRBD1. The CDR3 is made up of 14 amino acids. V was pared by 2 bases and J by 5 bases, with 5 bases of the junction left unmatched. CDR3 DNA: TGTGCCAGCAGTTTATTTGCACAGGGGGAGACCCAGTACTTC. The encoded protein is CASSLFAQGETQYF.

This clonotype was recorded a few times. The chain uses TRBV6-9 and TRBJ2-7; D uncertain. Germline assignment: CDR1 MNHGY and CDR2 SVAAGI. The CDR3 is 15 residues long. The V and J ends lost 2 bases and 0 bases respectively, with 11 bases between them. CDR3 nucleotide sequence: TGTGCCAGCAGTTATGTGTCAGGCGCCTCCTACGAGCAGTACTTC. Its translation is CASSYVSGASYEQYF.

The table lists this clonotype with many counts. The V call is TRBV12-3 or TRBV12-4, the J call TRBJ2-2; TRBD1 agrees at 7 bases. The CDR3 spans 15 residues. V lost 6 bases to trimming and J lost 2 bases; unmatched junction nucleotides: 6. CDR3 nucleotide sequence: TGTGCCAGCAGGCCGGGACAGTACAACACCGGGGAGCTGTTTTTT. Translated: CASRPGQYNTGELFF.

This clonotype was picked up a small number of times. The chain couples TRBV7-2 to TRBJ2-1; 12 bases align to TRBD1. Germline V lookup: CDR1 SGHTA, CDR2 FQGNSA. The CDR3 has 18 residues. V trimming: 3 bases; J trimming: 13 bases; junction bases outside the gene matches: 19. CDR3 residues: CASSFTGTGGGWGDVQFF. The CDR3 coding sequence is TGTGCCAGCAGCTTCACCGGGACAGGGGGCGGGTGGGGGGATGTACAGTTCTTC.

The rearrangement links TRBV11-2 to TRBJ2-1, with D maybe TRBD2 (6 bases). The germline CDR1 and CDR2 sequences are SGHAT and FQNNGV. V was trimmed by 3 bases and J by 3 bases, leaving 9 bases between them. The CDR3 extends over 14 amino acids. The CDR3 loop reads CASSLEGRYNEQFF. In DNA form, the CDR3 reads TGTGCCAGCAGCTTGGAGGGGCGCTACAATGAGCAGTTCTTC.

This chain connects TRBV7-9 to TRBJ2-1; TRBD2 is a possible D gene (6 bases). Trimming took off 5 bases at V and 5 bases at J, with 19 bases between the two ends. The CDR3 sequence is 16 residues long. From germline, CDR1 is SEHNR and CDR2 FQNEAQ (reference sequence). This chain's CDR3 is CASSAPSGTSHNEQFF. The CDR3 nucleotides read TGTGCCAGCAGCGCCCCTTCAGGGACTTCCCACAATGAGCAGTTCTTC.

In this sample, this clonotype turned up many times. V gene TRBV2 combines with J gene TRBJ1-2; D is undetermined. From germline, CDR1 is SNHLY and CDR2 FYNNEI. V was clipped by 5 bases and J by 8 bases, with 15 bases between them. The CDR3 loop spans 13 amino acids. The CDR3 region has the DNA TGTGCCAGCAGTCCGACACGCCAGGAAGGCTACACCTTC. Its translation: CASSPTRQEGYTF. Looking up the rest from reference TRBV2 and TRBJ1-2 gives the full variable domain: EPEVTQTPSHQVTQMGQEVILRCVPISNHLYFYWYRQILGQKVEFLVSFYNNEISEKSEIFDDQFSVERPDGSNFTLKIRSTKLEDSAMYFCASSPTRQEGYTFGSGTRLTVV.

This clonotype was seen at least ten times. CDR3 nucleotides: TGCAGTGCTAGAGATTTGCGTGGACAGTTCCCAGCGGGAGACTCCTACAATGAGCAGTTCTTC. It codes for CSARDLRGQFPAGDSYNEQFF. This sequence joins TRBV20-1 and TRBJ2-1; the match to TRBD2 covers 8 bases. CDR1 and CDR2 (germline): DFQATT, SNEGSKA (reference sequence). CDR3 length: 21 amino acids. V shed 0 bases and J 0 bases; nucleotides not matched to a gene: 19.

Ten or more counts support this clonotype. The genes are TRBV10-3 and TRBJ1-1; D remains unclear. Germline V gene lookup returns CDR1 ENHRY and CDR2 SYGVKD. This CDR3 contains 13 residues. V was shortened by 4 bases and J by 3 bases, with 9 bases between the two germline ends. The DNA for the CDR3 is TGTGCCATCAGTGGAATCGAGGACACTGAAGCTTTCTTT. Protein: CAISGIEDTEAFF.

This clonotype was observed a handful of times. The J gene is TRBJ2-5, the V gene TRBV27; 7 nucleotides line up with TRBD2. V was pared by 6 bases and J by 2 bases, with 9 bases of the junction left unmatched. Germline CDR1 and CDR2: MNHEY and SMNVEV (reference sequence). The CDR3 is 15 amino acids. The CDR3 region has the DNA TGTGCCAGCAGGGGAGGGTGGGGCAGTCAAGAGACCCAGTACTTC. Translating gives CASRGGWGSQETQYF.

This clonotype was recorded at least ten times. CDR3 DNA sequence: TGTGCCATCAGTGAGGGGGGGCAACATGGCTACACCTTC. Translation gives CAISEGGQHGYTF. The V call is TRBV10-3, the J call TRBJ1-2; D is possibly TRBD1 (6 bases). The CDR3 has 13 amino acids. Germline loops: CDR1 ENHRY, CDR2 SYGVKD. Trimming shortened V by 2 bases and J by 6 bases, and 10 bases separated the two germline ends.

This clonotype came up many times. V usage is TRBV3-1 and J usage is TRBJ2-3, with TRBD2 matching over 7 bases. The junction had 17 bases not matched to a gene; V was cut back by 0 bases and J by 5 bases. The CDR3 has 19 residues. Germline V gene data show CDR1 as LGHDT and CDR2 as YNNKEL (reference sequence). The CDR3 coding sequence is TGTGCCAGCAGCCAAGATCAGTCGGCGGGGGTATGGTTAAAAGATACGCAGTATTTT. Its translation is CASSQDQSAGVWLKDTQYF.

This clonotype was seen only a few times. V is TRBV3-2 and J is TRBJ2-1; TRBD2, the table's D call, lacks a check against the DNA. TRBV3-2 represents a pseudogene. The CDR3 has 17 residues. The CDR3 nucleotides read TGTGCCAGCAGCCAAGCCGGGACTAGCGGGAGGGCGCATGAGCAGTTCTTC. Its translation is CASSQAGTSGRAHEQFF.

This clonotype was recorded many times. The chain combines TRBV7-8 with TRBJ1-2; 8 bases map to TRBD1. The V gene's germline CDR1 is SGHVS and CDR2 FQNEAQ. CDR3 size: 16 residues. V dropped 4 bases and J dropped 6; count of bases not matched to a gene: 13. Here the CDR3 DNA reads TGTGCCAGCAGCTCACAATACGGGGCAGGGGGCCATGGCTACACCTTC. It encodes CASSSQYGAGGHGYTF.

This sequence joins TRBV6-1 and TRBJ2-5; 10 bases are shared with TRBD2. The CDR3 length is 14 residues. After removal of 6 bases from V and 3 bases from J, the junction contained 4 bases not matched to a gene. The germline V gene encodes CDR1 MNHNS and CDR2 SASEGT. This chain's CDR3 is CASSPTSGKETQYF. The DNA for the CDR3 is TGTGCCAGCAGCCCTACTAGCGGGAAAGAGACCCAGTACTTC.